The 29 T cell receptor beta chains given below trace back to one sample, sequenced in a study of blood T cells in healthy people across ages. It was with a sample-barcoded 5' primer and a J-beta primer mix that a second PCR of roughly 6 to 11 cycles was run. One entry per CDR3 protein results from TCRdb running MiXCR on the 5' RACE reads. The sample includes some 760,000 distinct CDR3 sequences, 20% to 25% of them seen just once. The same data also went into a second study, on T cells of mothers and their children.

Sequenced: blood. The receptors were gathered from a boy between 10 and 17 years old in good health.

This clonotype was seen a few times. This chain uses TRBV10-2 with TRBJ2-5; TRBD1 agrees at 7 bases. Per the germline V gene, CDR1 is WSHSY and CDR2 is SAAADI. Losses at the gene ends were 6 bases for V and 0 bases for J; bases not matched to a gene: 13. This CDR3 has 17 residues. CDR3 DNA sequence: TGCGCCAGCAGCACTAACAGGGGCCGGTGGTACCAAGAGACCCAGTACTTC. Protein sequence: CASSTNRGRWYQETQYF.

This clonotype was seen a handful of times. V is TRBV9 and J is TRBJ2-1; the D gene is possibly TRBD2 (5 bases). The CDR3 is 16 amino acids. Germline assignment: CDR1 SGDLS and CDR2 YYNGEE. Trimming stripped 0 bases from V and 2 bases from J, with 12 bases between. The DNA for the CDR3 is TGTGCCAGCAGCGTAGCTGAGGAGGATACCTACAATGAGCAGTTCTTC. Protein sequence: CASSVAEEDTYNEQFF.

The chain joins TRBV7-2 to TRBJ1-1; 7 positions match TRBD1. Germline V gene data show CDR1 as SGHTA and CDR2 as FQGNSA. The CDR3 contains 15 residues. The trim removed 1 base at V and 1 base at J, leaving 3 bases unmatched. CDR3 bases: TGTGCCAGCAGCTTAGGGGGACAGACGAACACTGAAGCTTTCTTT. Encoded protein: CASSLGGQTNTEAFF.

CDR3 nucleotides: TGTGCCAGCAGTTACAATGGACAGGGCGGAGAAAAACTGTTTTTT. As protein: CASSYNGQGGEKLFF. The rearrangement uses TRBV6-6 and TRBJ1-4; 8 nucleotides match TRBD1. Germline V lookup: CDR1 MNHNY, CDR2 SVGAGI (reference sequence). V gave up 2 bases and J gave up 8 bases; unmatched junction bases: 7. This CDR3 has 15 residues.

The DNA of the CDR3 is TGCGCCAGCAGCTCACCTAGCGGGGGGGGCCGGACCGGGGAGCTGTTTTTT. This codes for CASSSPSGGGRTGELFF. The J gene is TRBJ2-2, the V gene TRBV5-1; the match to TRBD2 covers 12 bases. Germline lookup yields CDR1 SGHRS and CDR2 YFSETQ. With V trimmed by 3 bases and J by 5 bases, 8 bases remained unmatched. The CDR3 totals 17 residues.

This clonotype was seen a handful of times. The CDR3: CATKGYGEPWETQYF. Written as DNA, the CDR3 is TGTGCCACCAAGGGGTACGGGGAGCCCTGGGAGACCCAGTACTTC. This chain uses TRBV6-1 with TRBJ2-5; D could derive from TRBD1 or TRBD2 (5 bases each). The V end was cut by 10 bases, the J end by 5 bases, with 23 bases between. Germline V gene data show CDR1 as MNHNS and CDR2 as SASEGT. CDR3 size: 15 residues.

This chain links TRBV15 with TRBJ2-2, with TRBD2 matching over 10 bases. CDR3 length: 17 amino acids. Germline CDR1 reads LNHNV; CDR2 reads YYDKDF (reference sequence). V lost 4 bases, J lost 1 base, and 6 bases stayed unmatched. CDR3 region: CATSNRRTSGNTGELFF. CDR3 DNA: TGTGCCACCAGCAATAGAAGGACTAGCGGGAACACCGGGGAGCTGTTTTTT.

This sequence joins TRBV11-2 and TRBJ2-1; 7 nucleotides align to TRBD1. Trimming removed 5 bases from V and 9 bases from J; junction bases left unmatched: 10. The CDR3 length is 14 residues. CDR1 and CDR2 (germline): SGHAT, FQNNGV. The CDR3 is CASSQTGTDFEQFF. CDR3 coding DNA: TGTGCCAGCAGCCAGACCGGGACAGATTTTGAGCAGTTCTTC.

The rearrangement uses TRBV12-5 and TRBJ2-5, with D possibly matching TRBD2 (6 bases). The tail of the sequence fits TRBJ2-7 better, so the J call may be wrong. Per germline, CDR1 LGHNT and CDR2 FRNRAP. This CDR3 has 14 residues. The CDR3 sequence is CASGLMGLSYEQYF. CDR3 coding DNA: TGTGCTAGTGGTTTGATGGGACTCTCCTACGAGCAGTACTTC.

The CDR3 DNA follows: TGCAGTGCTAGAGGGACTAGCGGCCAAGAGACCCAGTACTTC. Translating it yields CSARGTSGQETQYF. The rearrangement links TRBV20-1 to TRBJ2-5; 10 bases are a match to TRBD2. This CDR3 region has 14 residues. Germline V gives CDR1 DFQATT, CDR2 SNEGSKA (reference sequence). V gave up 1 base and J gave up 1 base; unmatched junction bases: 0.

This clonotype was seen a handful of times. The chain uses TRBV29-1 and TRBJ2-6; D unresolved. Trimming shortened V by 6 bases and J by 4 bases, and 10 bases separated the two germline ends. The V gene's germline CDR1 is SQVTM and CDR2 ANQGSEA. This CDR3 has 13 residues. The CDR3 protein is CSVMGFGANVLTF. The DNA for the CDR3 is TGCAGCGTGATGGGGTTCGGGGCCAACGTCCTGACTTTC.

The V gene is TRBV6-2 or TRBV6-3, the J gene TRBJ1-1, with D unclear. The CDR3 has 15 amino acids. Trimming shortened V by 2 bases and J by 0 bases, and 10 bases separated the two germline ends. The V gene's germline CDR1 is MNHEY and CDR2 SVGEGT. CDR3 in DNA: TGTGCCAGCAGTTACGGTTCCGCGTTGAACACTGAAGCTTTCTTT. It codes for CASSYGSALNTEAFF.

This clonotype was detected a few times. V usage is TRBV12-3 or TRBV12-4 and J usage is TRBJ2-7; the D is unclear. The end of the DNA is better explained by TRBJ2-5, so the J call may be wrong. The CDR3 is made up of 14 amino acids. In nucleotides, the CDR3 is TGTGCCAGCAGTCCAACAATGACTGCAGGGACCCAGTACTTC. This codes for CASSPTMTAGTQYF.

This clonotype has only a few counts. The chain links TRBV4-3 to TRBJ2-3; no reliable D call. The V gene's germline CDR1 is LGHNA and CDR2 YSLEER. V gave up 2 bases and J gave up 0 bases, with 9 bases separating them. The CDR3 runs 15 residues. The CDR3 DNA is TGCGCCAGCAGCCAAAGAGGCCGAAGCACAGATACGCAGTATTTT. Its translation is CASSQRGRSTDTQYF.

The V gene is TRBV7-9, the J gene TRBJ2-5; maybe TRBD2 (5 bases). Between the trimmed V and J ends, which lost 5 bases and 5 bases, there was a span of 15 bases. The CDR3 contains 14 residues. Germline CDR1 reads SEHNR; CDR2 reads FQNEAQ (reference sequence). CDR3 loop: CASSLLDGKETQYF. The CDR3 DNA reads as TGTGCCAGCAGCCTCTTGGACGGGAAGGAGACCCAGTACTTC.

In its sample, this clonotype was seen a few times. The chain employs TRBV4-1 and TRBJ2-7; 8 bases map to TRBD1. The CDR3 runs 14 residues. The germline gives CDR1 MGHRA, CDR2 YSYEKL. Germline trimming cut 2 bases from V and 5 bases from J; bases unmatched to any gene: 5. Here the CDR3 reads CASSQMTGENEQYF. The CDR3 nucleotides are TGCGCCAGCAGCCAAATGACAGGGGAAAACGAGCAGTACTTC.

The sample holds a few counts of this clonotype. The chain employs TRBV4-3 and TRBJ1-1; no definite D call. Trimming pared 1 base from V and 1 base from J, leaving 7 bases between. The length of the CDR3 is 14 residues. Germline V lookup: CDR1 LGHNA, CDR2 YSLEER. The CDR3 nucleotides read TGCGCCAGCAGCCAAGTCAAAGGGAACACTGAAGCTTTCTTT. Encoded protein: CASSQVKGNTEAFF.

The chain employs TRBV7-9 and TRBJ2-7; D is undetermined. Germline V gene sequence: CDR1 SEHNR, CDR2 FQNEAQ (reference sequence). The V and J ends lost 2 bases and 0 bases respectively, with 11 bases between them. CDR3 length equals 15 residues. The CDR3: CASSLPRGPSYEQYF. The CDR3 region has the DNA TGTGCCAGCAGCTTACCTCGCGGCCCCTCCTACGAGCAGTACTTC.

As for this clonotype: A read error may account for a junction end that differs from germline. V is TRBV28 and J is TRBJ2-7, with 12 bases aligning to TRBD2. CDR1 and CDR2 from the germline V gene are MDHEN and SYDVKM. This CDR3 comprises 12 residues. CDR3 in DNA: TGTGCCAGCAGTTGGACTAGCGGGAAACAGGACTTC. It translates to CASSWTSGKQDF.

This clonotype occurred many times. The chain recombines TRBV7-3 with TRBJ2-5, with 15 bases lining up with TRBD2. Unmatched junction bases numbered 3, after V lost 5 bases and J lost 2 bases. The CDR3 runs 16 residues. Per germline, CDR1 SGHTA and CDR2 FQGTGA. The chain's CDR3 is CASSPGTSGGQETQYF. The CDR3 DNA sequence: TGTGCCAGCAGCCCCGGGACTAGCGGGGGGCAAGAGACCCAGTACTTC. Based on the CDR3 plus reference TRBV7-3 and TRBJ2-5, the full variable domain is GAGVSQTPSNKVTEKGKYVELRCDPISGHTALYWYRQSLGQGPEFLIYFQGTGAADDSGLPNDRFFAVRPEGSVSTLKIQRTERGDSAVYLCASSPGTSGGQETQYFGPGTRLLVL.

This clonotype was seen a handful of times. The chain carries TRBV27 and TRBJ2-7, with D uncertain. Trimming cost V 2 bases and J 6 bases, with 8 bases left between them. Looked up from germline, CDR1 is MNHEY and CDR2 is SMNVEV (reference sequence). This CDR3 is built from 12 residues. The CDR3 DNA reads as TGTGCCAGCAGTTTACCGGGTCCCGAGCAGTACTTC. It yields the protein CASSLPGPEQYF.

CDR3 sequence reads: CASSLRLAEETQYF. CDR3 nucleotides: TGTGCCAGCAGTTTGAGGCTAGCCGAAGAGACCCAGTACTTC. The J gene is TRBJ2-5, the V gene TRBV12-3 or TRBV12-4; a possible D gene is TRBD2 (5 bases). CDR3 length equals 14 residues. V lost 3 bases and J 3 bases, leaving 11 bases between the germline ends.

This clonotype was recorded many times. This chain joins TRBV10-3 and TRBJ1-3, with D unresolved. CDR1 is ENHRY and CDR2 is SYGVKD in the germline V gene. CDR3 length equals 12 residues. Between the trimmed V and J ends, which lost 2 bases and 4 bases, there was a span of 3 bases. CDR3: CAISERGNTIYF. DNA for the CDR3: TGTGCCATCAGTGAGAGGGGAAACACCATATATTTT.

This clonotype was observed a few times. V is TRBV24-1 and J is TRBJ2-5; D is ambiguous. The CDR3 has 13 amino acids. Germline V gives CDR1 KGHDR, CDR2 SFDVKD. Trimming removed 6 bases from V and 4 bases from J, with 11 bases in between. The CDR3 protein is CATSRPDGETQYF. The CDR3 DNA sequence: TGTGCCACCAGTCGACCGGATGGAGAGACCCAGTACTTC.

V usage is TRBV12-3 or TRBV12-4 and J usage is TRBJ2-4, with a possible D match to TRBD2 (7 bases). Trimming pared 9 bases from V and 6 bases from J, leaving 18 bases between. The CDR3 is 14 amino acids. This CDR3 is CASLRGGSRNIQYF. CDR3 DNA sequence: TGTGCCAGTCTTAGGGGGGGTAGTAGAAACATTCAGTACTTC.

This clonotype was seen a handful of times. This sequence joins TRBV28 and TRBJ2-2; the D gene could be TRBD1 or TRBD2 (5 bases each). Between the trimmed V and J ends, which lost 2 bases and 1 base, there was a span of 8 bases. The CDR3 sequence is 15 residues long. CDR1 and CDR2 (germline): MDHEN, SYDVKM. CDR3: CASSLGGLNTGELFF. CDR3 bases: TGTGCCAGCAGTTTAGGGGGATTGAACACCGGGGAGCTGTTTTTT.

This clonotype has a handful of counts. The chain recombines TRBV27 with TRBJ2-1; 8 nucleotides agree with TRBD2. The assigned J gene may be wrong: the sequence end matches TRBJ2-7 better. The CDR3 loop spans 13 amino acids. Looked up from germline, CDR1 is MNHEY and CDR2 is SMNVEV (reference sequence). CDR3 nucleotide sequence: TGTGCCAGTTCGGGGGGACTAGAACACGAGCAGTACTTC. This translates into CASSGGLEHEQYF.

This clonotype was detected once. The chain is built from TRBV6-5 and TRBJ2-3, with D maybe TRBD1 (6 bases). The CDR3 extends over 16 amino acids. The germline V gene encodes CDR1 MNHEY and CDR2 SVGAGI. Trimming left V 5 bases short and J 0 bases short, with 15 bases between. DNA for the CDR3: TGTGCCAGCAGTCCCACTCGGACAGCCAGCACAGATACGCAGTATTTT. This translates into CASSPTRTASTDTQYF.

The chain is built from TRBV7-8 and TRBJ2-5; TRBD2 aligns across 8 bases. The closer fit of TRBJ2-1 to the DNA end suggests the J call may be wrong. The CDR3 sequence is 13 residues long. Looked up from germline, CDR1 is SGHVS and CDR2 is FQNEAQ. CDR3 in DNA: TGTGCCAGCAGCTTACCTCCGGGAGGGACGCAGTTCTTC. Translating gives CASSLPPGGTQFF.